A selection of T cell receptor beta chains follows, all from one sample in a study of spatial heterogeneity in lung cancer. MiXCR, applied by TCRdb to the 5' RACE reads, yields one record per CDR3 protein. The sample yields 39,000 or so distinct CDR3 sequences, 6.5% to 9.5% seen once. This specimen was PBMCs, taken at surgery. Receptors were obtained from a male donor with early-stage non-small cell lung cancer. Each CDR3 is given with its conserved first and last residue. D genes are given only for firm matches. The size field is filled for only some rows; it gives once, few, many or a size class.

17 | TRBJ1-5 | few | . | TRBV19 | TGTGCCAGTAGTATCTTTTCCGGGACGGACACTAATCAGCCCCAGCATTTT | CASSIFSGTDTNQPQHF
13 | TRBJ2-3 | many | . | TRBV29-1 | TGCAGCGTTGTGGGGCGGGGCACAGATACGCAGTATTTT | CSVVGRGTDTQYF
14 | TRBJ2-3 | many | . | TRBV7-3 | TGTGCCAGCAGCCCAAGGGACTGGCAAGATACGCAGTATTTT | CASSPRDWQDTQYF
14 | TRBJ1-2 | few | . | TRBV30 | TGTGCCTGGAGTATATGGGGAATGAACTATGGCTACACCTTC | CAWSIWGMNYGYTF
19 | TRBJ2-2 | many | TRBD1 | TRBV4-3 | TGCGCCAGCAGCCGCAAAATGCTAGCAGGGGGCGCCGGCACCGGGGAGCTGTTTTTT | CASSRKMLAGGAGTGELFF
18 | TRBJ2-6 | . | TRBD2 | TRBV30 | TGTGCCTGGATGGGACTAGCGGGCCTTGCCTCTGGGGCCAACGTCCTGACTTTC | CAWMGLAGLASGANVLTF
16 | TRBJ1-2 | many | . | TRBV6-5 | TGTGCCAGCAGTTACGGTCAGGGCCTCTGGGGCTATGGCTACACCTTC | CASSYGQGLWGYGYTF
15 | TRBJ2-7 | many | . | TRBV7-9 | TGTGCCAGCAGCTTAGGAGGGGATTCCTCCTACGAGCAGTACTTC | CASSLGGDSSYEQYF
15 | TRBJ2-2 | . | TRBD1 | TRBV7-8 | TGTGCCAGCATAAACAGGGGGCTTACCACCGGGGAGCTGTTTTTT | CASINRGLTTGELFF
16 | TRBJ1-3 | medium-sized | . | TRBV12-3/TRBV12-4 | TGTGCCAGCAGTTTAAGCGGACGGTTCTCTGGAAACACCATATATTTT | CASSLSGRFSGNTIYF
14 | TRBJ1-2 | many | TRBD1 | TRBV20-1 | TGCAGTGCTAGAGTGGACAGGGACGTCTATGGCTACACCTTC | CSARVDRDVYGYTF
13 | TRBJ1-1 | once | . | TRBV7-2 | TGTGCCAGCAGCCGACCATTGAACACTGAAGCTTTCTTT | CASSRPLNTEAFF
12 | TRBJ1-2 | few | . | TRBV12-3/TRBV12-4 | TGTGCCAGTTCCACATGGGGCTATGGCTACACCTTC | CASSTWGYGYTF
17 | TRBJ2-1 | many | . | TRBV7-3 | TGTGCCAGCAGCCCCAGGGACGGGTTCCTTCCCTACAATGAGCAGTTCTTC | CASSPRDGFLPYNEQFF
17 | TRBJ2-1 | . | . | TRBV4-3 | TGCGCCAGCAGCCAAGATCTTGGGCTATCCTCCTACAATGAGCAGTTCTTC | CASSQDLGLSSYNEQFF
12 | TRBJ2-6 | many | . | TRBV20-1 | TGCAGTATCCAGGACGGGGCCAACGTCCTGACTTTC | CSIQDGANVLTF
17 | TRBJ2-7 | . | . | TRBV7-6 | TGTGCCAGCAGCCCTACTGAGGGAGGCATTAAATCCTACGAGCAGTACTTC | CASSPTEGGIKSYEQYF
15 | TRBJ2-7 | few | . | TRBV5-6 | TGTGCCAGCAGCTTGGTGGTGGGGACCGGCTACGAGCAGTACTTC | CASSLVVGTGYEQYF
15 | TRBJ2-3 | . | . | TRBV30 | TGTGCCTGGAGTGCCTTCGGGGGAGGCACAGATACGCAGTATTTT | CAWSAFGGGTDTQYF
16 | TRBJ2-2 | many | TRBD1 | TRBV9 | TGTGCCAGCAGCTGGGAGCGGACAGGGAACACCGGGGAGCTGTTTTTT | CASSWERTGNTGELFF
16 | TRBJ2-6 | . | . | TRBV4-2 | TGTGCCAGCAGCCAGCTCGTCTCATCTGGGGCCAACGTCCTGACTTTC | CASSQLVSSGANVLTF
13 | TRBJ1-1 | few | . | TRBV12-3/TRBV12-4 | TGTGCCAGCATTAAACCCGAGGGCACTGAAGCTTTCTTT | CASIKPEGTEAFF
17 | TRBJ2-2 | many | TRBD2 | TRBV12-3/TRBV12-4 | TGTGCCAGCAGAGCGACTAGCGGGACCTGGAACACCGGGGAGCTGTTTTTT | CASRATSGTWNTGELFF